This TCR beta chain was sequenced in a study of chemoradiotherapy in HPV16-positive cancers. From germline, CDR1 is LNHDA and CDR2 SQIVND (reference sequence). The CDR3 is made up of 12 amino acids. V dropped 7 bases and J dropped 7 bases, with 13 bases sitting between them. Method: immunoSEQ multiplex PCR; TCRdb's copy keeps in-frame clones and lacks some. The sample lists around 2,000 clones, roughly 80% seen once, with 9.5% to 10% in the top ten. The clonotype originates from a human donor with HPV-associated anogenital cancer. This specimen consisted of tumor tissue, obtained from a patient who underwent chemoradiotherapy. The rearrangement uses TRBV19 and TRBJ1-2; weak D call: TRBD1 (5 bases). The CDR3 DNA reads as TGTGCCAGTACTGAGACGAGGGGTGGCTACACCTTC. It codes for CASTETRGGYTF.